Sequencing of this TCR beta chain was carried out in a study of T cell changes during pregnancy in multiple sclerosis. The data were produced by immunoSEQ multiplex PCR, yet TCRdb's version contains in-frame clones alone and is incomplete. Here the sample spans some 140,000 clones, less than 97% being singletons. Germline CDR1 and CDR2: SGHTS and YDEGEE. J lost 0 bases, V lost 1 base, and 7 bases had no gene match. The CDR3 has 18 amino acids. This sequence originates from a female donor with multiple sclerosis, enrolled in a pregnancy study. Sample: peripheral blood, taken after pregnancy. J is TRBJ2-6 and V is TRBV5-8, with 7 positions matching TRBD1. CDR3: CASSLPATGNSGANVLTF. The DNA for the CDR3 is TGTGCCAGCAGCTTGCCGGCGACAGGGAACTCTGGGGCCAACGTCCTGACTTTC.